This T cell receptor beta chain was identified during a study of cytomegalovirus exposure and HLA in healthy donors. Study results and limitations: Researchers left out some V segments, among them TRBV6-2 and TRBV6-3, as indistinguishable. Among CMV-associated TCR beta chains, most appeared HLA-restricted in a later analysis. A missense DCLRE1C variant was associated with V- and J-gene trimming of TCR beta chains in a later analysis, and an independent cohort replicated the association.

Comment on this clone: Its antigen is not known.

The PCR used 60 Vbeta and 13 Jbeta primers. Data came from immunoSEQ multiplex PCR; TCRdb stores just in-frame clones and leaves some out. Of 150,000 to 200,000 clones listed, 65% to 85% are singletons. CDR1 SGHRS and CDR2 YFSETQ come from the germline V gene. This CDR3 comprises 15 residues. The V end was cut by 4 bases, the J end by 5 bases, with 17 bases between. Sequenced: PBMCs. V and J are TRBV5-1 and TRBJ2-3, with TRBD2 as a possible D gene (6 bases). The TCR originated in a male donor in good health and CMV-seropositive. The CDR3 sequence: CASSGTPPEGDTQYF. The CDR3 DNA sequence: TGCGCCAGCAGCGGGACTCCTCCTGAGGGAGATACGCAGTATTTT.